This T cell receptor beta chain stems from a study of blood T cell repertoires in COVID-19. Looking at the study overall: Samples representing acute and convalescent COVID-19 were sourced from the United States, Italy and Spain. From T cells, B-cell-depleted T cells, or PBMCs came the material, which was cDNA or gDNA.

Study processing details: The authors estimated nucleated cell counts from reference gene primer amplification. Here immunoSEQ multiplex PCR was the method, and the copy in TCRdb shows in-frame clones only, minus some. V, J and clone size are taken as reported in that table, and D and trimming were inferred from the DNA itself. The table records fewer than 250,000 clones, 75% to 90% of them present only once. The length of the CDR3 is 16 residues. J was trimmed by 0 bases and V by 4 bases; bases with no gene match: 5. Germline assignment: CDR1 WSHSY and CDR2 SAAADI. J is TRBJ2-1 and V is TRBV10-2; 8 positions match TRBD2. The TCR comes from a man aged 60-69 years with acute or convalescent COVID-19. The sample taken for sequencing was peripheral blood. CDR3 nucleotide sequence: TGCGCCAGCAGTGGCCGGGGGGGATCCTCCTACAATGAGCAGTTCTTC. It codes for CASSGRGGSSYNEQFF.